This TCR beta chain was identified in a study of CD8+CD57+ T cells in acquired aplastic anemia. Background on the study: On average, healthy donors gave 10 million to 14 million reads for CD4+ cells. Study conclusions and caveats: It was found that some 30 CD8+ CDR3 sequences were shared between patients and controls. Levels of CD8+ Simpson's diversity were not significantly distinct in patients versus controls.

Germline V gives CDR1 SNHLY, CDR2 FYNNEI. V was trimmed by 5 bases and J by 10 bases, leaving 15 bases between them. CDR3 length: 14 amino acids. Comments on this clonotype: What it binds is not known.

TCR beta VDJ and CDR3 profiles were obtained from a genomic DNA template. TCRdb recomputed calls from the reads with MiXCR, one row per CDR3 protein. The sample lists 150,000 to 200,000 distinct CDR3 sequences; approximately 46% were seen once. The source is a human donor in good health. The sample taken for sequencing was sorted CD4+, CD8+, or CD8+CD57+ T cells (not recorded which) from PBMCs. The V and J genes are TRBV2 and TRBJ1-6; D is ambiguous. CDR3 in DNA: TGTGCCAGCAGTAGAGGGCTAGAGAGGTCACCCCTCCACTTT. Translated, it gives CASSRGLERSPLHF.